The 10 T cell receptor beta chains below come from one sample, sequenced in a study of T cell repertoires in cytomegalovirus infection. TCRdb independently ran MiXCR on the reads; one entry per CDR3 protein. The sample has 900,000 to 950,000 distinct CDR3 sequences, less than 40% seen once; the top ten hold over 11%. Their recognized antigens are unknown. The input for sequencing was cultured CD8+ T cells from PBMCs, taken from culture after CMV antigen stimulation. The origin of the receptors is a human donor in good health (CMV status not recorded). Some clones in this sample may be carry-over from other donors' samples.

This clonotype appeared a few times. The chain links TRBV27 to TRBJ2-1; no clear D gene. There are 16 residues in the CDR3. Trimming left V 7 bases short and J 0 bases short, with 16 bases between. Germline V gene sequence: CDR1 MNHEY, CDR2 SMNVEV (reference sequence). The DNA for the CDR3 is TGTGCCAGCACCCCTTCCAGCCCGAGCTCCTACAATGAGCAGTTCTTC. Residues: CASTPSSPSSYNEQFF.

The chain's CDR3 is CASTPEGNRNEQFF. The DNA of the CDR3 is TGTGCCAGCACCCCTGAGGGCAATAGGAATGAGCAGTTCTTC. The rearrangement joins TRBV12-3 or TRBV12-4 to TRBJ2-1, with D possibly being TRBD2 (5 bases). The CDR3 runs to 14 residues. V shed 7 bases and J shed 7 bases, with 17 bases lying between them.

This clonotype was seen more than once but under ten times. The chain uses TRBV27 and TRBJ2-7, with D possibly TRBD1 on 6 matching bases. The CDR3 runs 13 residues. V lost 6 bases to trimming and J lost 5 bases, with 14 bases between them. Germline CDR1 is MNHEY and CDR2 is SMNVEV (reference sequence). The CDR3 bases are TGTGCCAGCAGCCAGACAGGTTGGAACGAGCAGTACTTC. Residues: CASSQTGWNEQYF.

This clonotype was seen a handful of times. The chain has TRBV6-4 and TRBJ2-2; possible D gene TRBD2, 5 bases. Germline V gene lookup returns CDR1 MRHNA and CDR2 SNTAGT. The CDR3 extends over 13 amino acids. V dropped 6 bases and J dropped 6 bases, with 11 bases sitting between them. The CDR3 coding sequence is TGTGCCAGCAGCCCGGAGGCCCCCGGGGAGCTGTTTTTT. It translates to CASSPEAPGELFF.

This clonotype was recorded a few times. V gene TRBV7-9 combines with J gene TRBJ1-2; 8 bases are shared with TRBD1. The germline CDR1 and CDR2 sequences are SEHNR and FQNEAQ (reference sequence). The CDR3 runs 16 residues. The ends lost 5 bases at V and 1 base at J; junction bases unmatched: 9. Here the CDR3 reads CASSPKPGQVNYGYTF. As DNA, the CDR3 is TGTGCCAGCAGCCCTAAGCCGGGACAGGTTAACTATGGCTACACCTTC.

Ten or more counts support this clonotype. The DNA for the CDR3 is TGTGCCAGCAGCTCCGAATCATCGACAGATCCCTATGGCTACACCTTC. Protein sequence: CASSSESSTDPYGYTF. V is TRBV7-8 and J is TRBJ1-2, with a tentative D call TRBD1 (5 bases). The germline gives CDR1 SGHVS, CDR2 FQNEAQ. This CDR3 contains 16 residues. Trimming left V 4 bases short and J 4 bases short, with 19 bases between.

The V and J genes are TRBV15 and TRBJ2-7; the D gene is possibly TRBD1 (5 bases). Germline assignment: CDR1 LNHNV and CDR2 YYDKDF (reference sequence). V was pared by 5 bases and J by 3 bases, with 14 bases between. The CDR3 has 14 residues. CDR3 sequence: CATSGYRKSYEQYF. DNA of the CDR3: TGTGCCACCAGCGGCTACAGGAAAAGCTACGAGCAGTACTTC.

Only a few counts were recorded for this clonotype. CDR3 region: CSARDRFSLFF. CDR3 coding DNA: TGCAGTGCTAGAGACCGGTTTTCGCTGTTTTTT. This chain joins TRBV20-1 and TRBJ1-4; D is unclear. Trimming left V 0 bases short and J 14 bases short, with 10 bases between. Germline loops: CDR1 DFQATT, CDR2 SNEGSKA (reference sequence). The CDR3 sequence is 11 residues long.

The chain couples TRBV14 to TRBJ2-3; TRBD2 might be the D (5 bases). Germline lookup yields CDR1 SGHDN and CDR2 FVKESK. The CDR3 spans 13 residues. The V and J ends lost 3 bases and 6 bases respectively, with 10 bases between them. CDR3 sequence: CASSQAAGDTQYF. The CDR3 nucleotides are TGTGCCAGCAGCCAGGCGGCGGGCGATACGCAGTATTTT.

The sample holds a few counts of this clonotype. The V call is TRBV5-4, the J call TRBJ2-7; possible D gene TRBD2, 5 bases. The germline gives CDR1 SGHNT, CDR2 YYREEE (reference sequence). V was shortened by 0 bases and J by 3 bases, with 10 bases between the two germline ends. This CDR3 has 14 residues. The CDR3 loop is CASSLAGSLYEQYV. The CDR3 nucleotides are TGTGCCAGCAGCTTGGCGGGGAGTCTCTACGAGCAGTACGTC.